The 27 T cell receptor beta chains in this list originate from one sample, sequenced in a study of B cell selection in AIRE deficiency (dated by TCRdb to the late 2010s). Conventional CD4 T cells were sorted as cells that were CD4+CD127+. Libraries were made using the immunoSEQ multiplex PCR assay. TCRdb took over this immuneACCESS table, retaining in-frame rearrangements with V and J assigned. Such tables are incomplete; in checked studies, under half of the missing clones stem from an unresolved V gene, and the remainder is unexplained. Across this sample there are around 23,000 clones, with about 95% seen only once. The ten most abundant clones make up roughly 0.26% of the sample. The sample taken for sequencing was CD4+CD127+ conventional T cells sorted from PBMCs. Receptors originate from a human donor in good health.

The V gene is TRBV7-2, the J gene TRBJ2-1, with 7 positions matching TRBD2. The CDR3 has 15 residues. J gave up 4 bases and V 5 bases, and 8 bases lay outside the gene matches. Germline V gene sequence: CDR1 SGHTA, CDR2 FQGNSA. CDR3 residues: CASSLGLADYNEQFF. The DNA of the CDR3 is TGTGCCAGCAGCCTTGGGCTAGCGGATTACAATGAGCAGTTCTTC.

J is TRBJ1-2 and V is TRBV6-1; D gene unclear. This CDR3 has 16 residues. V dropped 1 base and J dropped 0 bases, with 12 bases sitting between them. Germline CDR1 and CDR2: MNHNS and SASEGT. The CDR3 loop reads CASSEGAAAANYGYTF. The CDR3 nucleotides are TGTGCCAGCAGTGAAGGGGCCGCAGCCGCTAACTATGGCTACACCTTC.

The chain combines TRBV5-6 with TRBJ2-1; 7 bases agree with TRBD2. The CDR3 runs 16 residues. Trimming removed 1 base from V and 1 base from J; junction bases left unmatched: 5. Germline V gene data show CDR1 as SGHDT and CDR2 as YYEEEE. DNA for the CDR3: TGTGCCAGCAGCTTGATTAGCGGGCGATCCTACAATGAGCAGTTCTTC. This gives the protein CASSLISGRSYNEQFF.

The chain carries TRBV18 and TRBJ1-2, with 8 bases that match TRBD1. The germline CDR1 and CDR2 sequences are KGHSH and LQKENI. CDR3 length equals 17 residues. V gave up 1 base and J gave up 8 bases; unmatched junction bases: 15. The CDR3: CASSPLWTGRGAEGYTF. The CDR3 DNA follows: TGTGCCAGCTCACCACTTTGGACAGGGAGAGGTGCGGAGGGCTACACCTTC.

CDR3: CASSLQGQGAQPQHF. In DNA, the CDR3 is TGTGCCAGCAGCTTACAGGGACAGGGGGCTCAGCCCCAGCATTTT. The chain links TRBV7-4 to TRBJ1-5; 12 positions match TRBD1. This CDR3 comprises 15 residues. V shed 2 bases and J 6 bases; nucleotides not matched to a gene: 2. Germline V gene sequence: CDR1 SGHVT, CDR2 SQSDAQ.

The V gene is TRBV27, the J gene TRBJ2-3; 7 bases fit TRBD2. V trimming: 5 bases; J trimming: 1 base; junction bases outside the gene matches: 9. The CDR3 has 16 amino acids. Germline V gives CDR1 MNHEY, CDR2 SMNVEV (reference sequence). The CDR3 DNA reads as TGTGCCAGCAGTACGAGACTAGCCCGTGGCACAGATACGCAGTATTTT. Encoded protein: CASSTRLARGTDTQYF.

J is TRBJ2-3 and V is TRBV12-2; the table assigns TRBD2, which was not confirmed against the DNA. TRBV12-2 is reported as a pseudogene. The CDR3 loop spans 15 amino acids. This chain's CDR3 is CASRPLAGPTDTQYF. CDR3 sequence (DNA): TGTGCAAGTCGCCCTCTAGCGGGACCCACAGATACGCAGTATTTT.

The chain couples TRBV12-5 to TRBJ2-7; 8 bases are a match to TRBD1. Germline V gene lookup returns CDR1 LGHNT and CDR2 FRNRAP. This CDR3 spans 16 amino acids. V was pared by 6 bases and J by 7 bases, with 17 bases of the junction left unmatched. The CDR3 DNA reads TGTGCTAGTGGCCCCGGACAGGGAGAGTCCCTACGAGAGCAGTACTTC. Translated, it gives CASGPGQGESLREQYF.

The chain is built from TRBV6-5 and TRBJ1-1; D is unresolved. Between the trimmed V and J ends, which lost 0 bases and 0 bases, there was a span of 5 bases. CDR1 and CDR2 (germline): MNHEY, SVGAGI. The CDR3 contains 14 residues. The CDR3 DNA is TGTGCCAGCAGTTACTCGGGGATGAACACTGAAGCTTTCTTT. Translation gives CASSYSGMNTEAFF.

The chain has TRBV5-8 and TRBJ1-3; the match to TRBD1 covers 7 bases. Germline lookup yields CDR1 SGHTS and CDR2 YDEGEE. The CDR3 has 14 residues. V shed 0 bases, J shed 5 bases, and the junction held 2 bases outside the gene matches. CDR3 sequence reads: CASSLGDSRNTIYF. The CDR3, as DNA: TGTGCCAGCAGCTTGGGGGACAGTAGAAACACCATATATTTT.

J is TRBJ1-2 and V is TRBV4-2; 9 bases match TRBD1. Germline CDR1 is LGHNA and CDR2 is YNFKEQ. V was pared by 2 bases and J by 8 bases, with 6 bases of the junction left unmatched. There are 14 residues in the CDR3. The CDR3 region is CASSQPGQGLGYTF. In nucleotides, the CDR3 is TGTGCCAGCAGCCAACCGGGACAGGGACTGGGCTACACCTTC.

The V call is TRBV5-6, the J call TRBJ1-2; TRBD1 agrees at 9 bases. V shed 5 bases and J 1 base; nucleotides not matched to a gene: 6. The germline gives CDR1 SGHDT, CDR2 YYEEEE. The CDR3 has 15 residues. Here the CDR3 reads CASSPGTGFNYGYTF. CDR3 in DNA: TGTGCCAGCAGTCCCGGGACAGGGTTTAACTATGGCTACACCTTC.

The chain carries TRBV29-1 and TRBJ1-2; D gene uncertain. V lost 3 bases and J lost 1, with 15 bases in between. The CDR3 runs 15 residues. Germline-derived CDR1 and CDR2 are SQVTM and ANQGSEA. The CDR3 sequence is CSVDSAATLNYGYTF. CDR3 nucleotide sequence: TGCAGCGTTGACTCGGCGGCTACCCTTAACTATGGCTACACCTTC.

The gene calls are TRBV18 and TRBJ2-5; the D gene could be TRBD1 or TRBD2 (5 bases each). Germline loops: CDR1 KGHSH, CDR2 LQKENI. Trimming took off 4 bases at V and 6 bases at J, with 21 bases between the two ends. This CDR3 region has 16 residues. The CDR3 DNA reads TGTGCCAGCTCACAGTTGGGACCGCTCGGTTTAAAGACCCAGTACTTC. Residues: CASSQLGPLGLKTQYF.

The chain has TRBV11-3 and TRBJ2-1; D is ambiguous. CDR1 and CDR2 from the germline V gene are SGHNT and YENEEA. The CDR3 runs 12 residues. Trimming left V 1 base short and J 8 bases short, with 6 bases between. The CDR3 sequence: CASSLVPDEQFF. Written as DNA, the CDR3 is TGTGCCAGCAGCTTAGTTCCGGATGAGCAGTTCTTC.

The chain uses TRBV5-1 and TRBJ2-3; 14 bases are shared with TRBD2. V shed 0 bases and J 0 bases; nucleotides not matched to a gene: 9. Germline V lookup: CDR1 SGHRS, CDR2 YFSETQ. The CDR3 is 20 residues long. Here the CDR3 DNA reads TGCGCCAGCAGCTTGGCGGGACTAGCGGGAGACTTCCTAAGCACAGATACGCAGTATTTT. Amino acid sequence: CASSLAGLAGDFLSTDTQYF.

The rearrangement uses TRBV7-6 and TRBJ2-7, with 9 bases that match TRBD2. Germline CDR1 is SGHVS and CDR2 is FNYEAQ. This CDR3 contains 15 residues. V was pared by 1 base and J by 4 bases, with 5 bases of the junction left unmatched. CDR3 in amino acids: CASSLGGGAGYEQYF. The DNA of the CDR3 is TGTGCCAGCAGCTTAGGCGGGGGGGCGGGGTACGAGCAGTACTTC.

The chain uses TRBV5-1 and TRBJ1-1; 8 bases line up with TRBD1. With 4 bases clipped from V and 2 bases from J, the junction kept 4 bases outside the gene matches. Germline assignment: CDR1 SGHRS and CDR2 YFSETQ. CDR3 length equals 14 residues. The CDR3: CASSPQGANTEAFF. The CDR3 coding sequence is TGCGCCAGCAGCCCCCAGGGGGCCAACACTGAAGCTTTCTTT.

Only one count was recorded for this clone. V usage is TRBV7-3 and J usage is TRBJ2-6; D remains unclear. The CDR3 consists of 16 residues. Trimming took 2 bases from V and 2 from J, leaving 10 bases between them. From germline, CDR1 is SGHTA and CDR2 FQGTGA. The CDR3 region is CASSLGISPGANVLTF. The CDR3 DNA is TGTGCCAGCAGCTTAGGGATCAGCCCTGGGGCCAACGTCCTGACTTTC.

This clone has just one count. V usage is TRBV7-8 and J usage is TRBJ1-4; 10 nucleotides match TRBD1. The V gene's germline CDR1 is SGHVS and CDR2 FQNEAQ. The V gene end was trimmed by 5 bases and the J gene end by 7 bases; junction bases not matched to a gene: 7. The CDR3 runs to 15 residues. In DNA form, the CDR3 reads TGTGCCAGCAGCCGCGCCGGGACAGGGGTTGAAAAACTGTTTTTT. This gives the protein CASSRAGTGVEKLFF.

V usage is TRBV27 and J usage is TRBJ2-7; 8 positions agree with TRBD1. V was clipped by 0 bases and J by 0 bases; unmatched bases: 4. The CDR3 runs to 16 residues. Germline CDR1 and CDR2: MNHEY and SMNVEV (reference sequence). The CDR3 nucleotides are TGTGCCAGCAGTTTATCCGGGGGACAGGTCTCCTACGAGCAGTACTTC. This codes for CASSLSGGQVSYEQYF.

This chain connects TRBV7-9 to TRBJ1-2; no clear D gene. Germline lookup yields CDR1 SEHNR and CDR2 FQNEAQ (reference sequence). V gave up 1 base and J gave up 10 bases, with 13 bases separating them. This CDR3 spans 13 amino acids. CDR3 in amino acids: CASSLDLDGDYTF. The CDR3 coding sequence is TGTGCCAGCAGCTTAGACCTAGATGGAGACTACACCTTC.

The V gene is TRBV9, the J gene TRBJ1-5; D may be TRBD1 (6 bases). This CDR3 comprises 13 residues. Trimming removed 4 bases from V and 9 bases from J, with 14 bases in between. Germline V lookup: CDR1 SGDLS, CDR2 YYNGEE. CDR3: CASSPPGHRPQHF. DNA of the CDR3: TGTGCCAGCAGCCCCCCGGGACACCGGCCCCAGCATTTT.

The DNA of the CDR3 is TGCGCCAGCAGCTTGGAGGGACAGCCGAACACCGGGGAGCTGTTTTTT. Its translation: CASSLEGQPNTGELFF. V and J are TRBV5-1 and TRBJ2-2; the match to TRBD1 covers 7 bases. The V and J ends lost 0 bases and 0 bases, in that order; junction bases with no gene match: 2. The germline CDR1 and CDR2 sequences are SGHRS and YFSETQ. There are 16 residues in the CDR3.

This clone was seen only once. The chain couples TRBV11-1 to TRBJ2-7; D perhaps matches TRBD1 (6 bases). In germline, CDR1 is SGHAT, CDR2 FQDESV (reference sequence). The CDR3 contains 15 residues. Trimming pared 3 bases from V and 0 bases from J, leaving 12 bases between. The CDR3 region has the DNA TGTGCCAGCAGCTTTGACGGACAGACCTCCTACGAGCAGTACTTC. Protein sequence: CASSFDGQTSYEQYF.

This clone showed up just once. This rearrangement joins TRBV5-4 to TRBJ1-1; possibly TRBD1 for D (5 bases). The CDR3 sequence is 16 residues long. Trimming cost V 4 bases and J 3 bases, with 19 bases left between them. The germline V gene has CDR1 SGHNT and CDR2 YYREEE (reference sequence). The CDR3 DNA sequence: TGTGCCAGCAGCGCCTCCCCGCCGCCGGGGGACACTGAAGCTTTCTTT. Its protein product is CASSASPPPGDTEAFF.

This rearrangement joins TRBV7-2 to TRBJ2-3; 14 bases line up with TRBD2. This CDR3 spans 13 amino acids. The V segment lost 4 bases and the J segment 14 bases; nucleotides outside the gene matches: 5. Per germline, CDR1 SGHTA and CDR2 FQGNSA. Written as DNA, the CDR3 is TGTGCCAGCAGCTCAAGGACTAGCGGGGGGTTGTATTTT. This encodes CASSSRTSGGLYF. The complete variable domain, with remaining parts taken from reference TRBV7-2 and TRBJ2-3, reads GAGVSQSPSNKVTEKGKDVELRCDPISGHTALYWYRQSLGQGLEFLIYFQGNSAPDKSGLPSDRFSAERTGGSVSTLTIQRTQQEDSAVYLCASSSRTSGGLYFGPGTRLTVL.